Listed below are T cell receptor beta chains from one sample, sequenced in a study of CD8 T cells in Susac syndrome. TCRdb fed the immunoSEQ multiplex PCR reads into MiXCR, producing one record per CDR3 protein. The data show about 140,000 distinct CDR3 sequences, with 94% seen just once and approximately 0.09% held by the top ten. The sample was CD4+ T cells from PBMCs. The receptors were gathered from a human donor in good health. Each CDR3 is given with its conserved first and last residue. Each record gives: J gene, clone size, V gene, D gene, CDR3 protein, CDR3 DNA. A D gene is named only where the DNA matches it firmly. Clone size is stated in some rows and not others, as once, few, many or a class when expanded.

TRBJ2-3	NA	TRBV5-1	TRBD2	CASSSGLAPDTQYF	TGCGCCAGCAGCTCCGGACTAGCCCCAGATACGCAGTATTTT
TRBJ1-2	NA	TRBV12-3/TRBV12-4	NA	CASSSSNYGYTF	TGTGCCAGCAGTTCGTCGAACTATGGCTACACCTTC
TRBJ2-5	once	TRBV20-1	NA	CSARSSREPGETQYF	TGCAGTGCTAGATCATCCCGGGAGCCGGGGGAGACCCAGTACTTC
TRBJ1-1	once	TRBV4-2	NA	CASSQFPNIPLEAFF	TGTGCCAGCAGCCAATTCCCGAACATTCCCCTTGAAGCTTTCTTT
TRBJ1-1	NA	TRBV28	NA	CASILSGPNTEAFF	TGTGCCAGCATTCTTAGCGGTCCGAACACTGAAGCTTTCTTT
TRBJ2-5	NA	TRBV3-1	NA	CASSPPVGETQYF	TGTGCCAGCAGCCCGCCTGTAGGGGAGACCCAGTACTTC
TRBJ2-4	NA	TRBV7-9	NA	CASSLVGLAKNIQYF	TGTGCCAGCAGCTTAGTTGGGTTAGCCAAAAACATTCAGTACTTC
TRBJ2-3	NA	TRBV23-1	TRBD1	CASSRIRLQGAMCTDTQYF	TGCGCCAGCAGTCGTATCAGACTACAGGGGGCAATGTGCACAGATACGCAGTATTTT
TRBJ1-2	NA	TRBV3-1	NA	CASSRNGDNYGYTF	TGTGCCAGCAGCCGAAACGGGGACAACTATGGCTACACCTTC
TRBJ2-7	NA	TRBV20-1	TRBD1	CSASPGGTGIKQYF	TGCAGTGCTTCGCCAGGAGGGACAGGGATAAAGCAGTACTTC
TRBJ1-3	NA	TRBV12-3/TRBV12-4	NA	CASSLRGTGNTIYF	TGTGCCAGCAGTTTAAGGGGCACTGGAAACACCATATATTTT
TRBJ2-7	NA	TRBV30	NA	CAWSVGLTIHEQYF	TGTGCCTGGAGTGTAGGATTGACAATACACGAGCAGTACTTC
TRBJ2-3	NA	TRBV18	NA	CASSPKRTDTQYF	TGTGCCAGCTCACCCAAGAGGACAGATACGCAGTATTTT
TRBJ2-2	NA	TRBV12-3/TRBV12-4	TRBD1	CASSLDRVPPGELFF	TGTGCCAGCAGTTTGGACAGGGTCCCCCCCGGGGAGCTGTTTTTT
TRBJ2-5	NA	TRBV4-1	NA	CASSQHLGETQYF	TGCGCCAGCAGCCAACACCTAGGAGAGACCCAGTACTTC
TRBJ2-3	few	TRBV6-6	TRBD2	CASSHGTSGTDTQYF	TGTGCCAGCAGTCACGGGACTAGCGGCACAGATACGCAGTATTTT
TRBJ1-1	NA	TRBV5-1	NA	CASSLEAGQAFF	TGCGCCAGCAGCTTGGAAGCAGGTCAAGCTTTCTTT
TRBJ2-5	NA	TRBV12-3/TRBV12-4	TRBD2	CASSLGTLAGGPRETQYF	TGTGCCAGCAGCCTCGGGACATTAGCGGGAGGGCCGAGAGAGACCCAGTACTTC
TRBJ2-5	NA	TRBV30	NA	CAWSVDVYEETQYF	TGTGCCTGGAGTGTAGACGTGTATGAAGAGACCCAGTACTTC
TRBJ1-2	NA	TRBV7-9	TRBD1	CASSLASGTGTGYTF	TGTGCCAGCAGCTTAGCATCCGGGACAGGGACTGGCTACACCTTC
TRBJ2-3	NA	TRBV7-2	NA	CASSLASARTDTQYF	TGTGCCAGCAGCTTGGCTAGCGCCCGCACAGATACGCAGTATTTT
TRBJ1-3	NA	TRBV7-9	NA	CASSLSRAGNTIYF	TGTGCCAGCAGCTTAAGCAGGGCTGGAAACACCATATATTTT
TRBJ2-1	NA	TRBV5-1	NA	CASRGDIVWDNEQFF	TGCGCCAGCAGGGGAGACATTGTTTGGGACAATGAGCAGTTCTTC
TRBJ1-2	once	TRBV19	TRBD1	CASVGQGRSHYTF	TGTGCCAGTGTCGGACAGGGAAGATCCCACTACACCTTC
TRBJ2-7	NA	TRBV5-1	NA	CASSLFGQGRSYEQYF	TGCGCCAGCAGCTTGTTTGGGCAGGGGAGATCCTACGAGCAGTACTTC
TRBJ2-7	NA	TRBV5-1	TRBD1	CASSEPGDSGSYEQYF	TGCGCCAGCAGCGAACCAGGGGACAGCGGATCCTACGAGCAGTACTTC
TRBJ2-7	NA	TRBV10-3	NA	CAIRERLATYEQYF	TGTGCCATCAGGGAGAGGCTAGCAACCTACGAGCAGTACTTC
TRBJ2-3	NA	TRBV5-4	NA	CASSLDLAAGTDTQYF	TGTGCCAGCAGCTTGGACTTAGCAGCGGGCACAGATACGCAGTATTTT
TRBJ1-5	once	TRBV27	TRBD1	CACGQGDQPQHF	TGTGCTTGTGGACAGGGAGATCAGCCCCAGCATTTT
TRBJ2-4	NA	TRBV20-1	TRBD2	CSARDGRLAGPIQYF	TGCAGTGCTAGAGATGGGAGACTAGCGGGTCCCATTCAGTACTTC
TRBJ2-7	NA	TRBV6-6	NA	CAAKGGYEQYF	TGTGCGGCAAAAGGAGGATACGAGCAGTACTTC
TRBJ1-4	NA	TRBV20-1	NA	CSAREVLQKLFF	TGCAGTGCTAGAGAGGTACTCCAAAAACTGTTTTTT
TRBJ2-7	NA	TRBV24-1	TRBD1	CATSVTGGSYEQYF	TGTGCCACCAGTGTAACAGGGGGATCCTACGAGCAGTACTTC
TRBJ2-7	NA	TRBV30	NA	CAWSVSGLSYEQYF	TGTGCCTGGAGTGTATCTGGCTTGAGCTACGAGCAGTACTTC